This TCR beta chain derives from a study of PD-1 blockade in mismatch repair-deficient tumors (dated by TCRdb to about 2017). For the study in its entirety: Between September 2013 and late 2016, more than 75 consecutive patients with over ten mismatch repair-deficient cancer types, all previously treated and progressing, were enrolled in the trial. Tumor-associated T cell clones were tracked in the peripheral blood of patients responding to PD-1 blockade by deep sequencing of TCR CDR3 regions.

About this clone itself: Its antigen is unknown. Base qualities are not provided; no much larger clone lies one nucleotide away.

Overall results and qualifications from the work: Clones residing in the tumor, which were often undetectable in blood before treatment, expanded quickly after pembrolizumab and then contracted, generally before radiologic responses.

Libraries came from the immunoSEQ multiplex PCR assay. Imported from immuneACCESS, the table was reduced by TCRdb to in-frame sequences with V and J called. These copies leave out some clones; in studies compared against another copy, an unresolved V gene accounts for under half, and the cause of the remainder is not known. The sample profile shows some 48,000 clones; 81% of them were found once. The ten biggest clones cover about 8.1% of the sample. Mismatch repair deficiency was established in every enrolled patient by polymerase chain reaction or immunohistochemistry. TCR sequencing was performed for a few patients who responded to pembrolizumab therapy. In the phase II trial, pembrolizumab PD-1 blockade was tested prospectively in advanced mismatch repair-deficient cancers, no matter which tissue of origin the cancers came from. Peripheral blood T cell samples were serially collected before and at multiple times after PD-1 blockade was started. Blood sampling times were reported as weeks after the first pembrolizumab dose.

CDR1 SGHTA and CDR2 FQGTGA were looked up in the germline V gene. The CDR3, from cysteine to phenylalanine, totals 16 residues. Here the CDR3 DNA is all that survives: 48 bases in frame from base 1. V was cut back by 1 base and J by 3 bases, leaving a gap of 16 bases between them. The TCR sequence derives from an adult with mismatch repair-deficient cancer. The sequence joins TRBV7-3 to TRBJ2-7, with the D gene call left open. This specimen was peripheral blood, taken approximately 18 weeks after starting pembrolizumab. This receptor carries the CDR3 CASSLRTVTSYYEQYF. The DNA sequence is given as TGTGCCAGCAGCTTAAGGACCGTGACCTCTTACTACGAGCAGTACTTC.